The sequence of this T cell receptor beta chain was determined in a study of blood T cell repertoires in COVID-19. Overall study: COVID-19 samples, acute and convalescent, were from the United States, Italy and Spain. Nucleic acid was either cDNA or gDNA, and it came from T cells, B-cell-depleted T cells, or PBMCs.

CDR1 and CDR2 (germline): SGHDT, YYEEEE. The V segment lost 2 bases and the J segment 4 bases; nucleotides outside the gene matches: 9. There are 15 residues in the CDR3. In the authors' workflow: Reference gene primers were amplified, and this amplification served to estimate nucleated cell counts. Assay: immunoSEQ multiplex PCR; the TCRdb copy retains only in-frame clones and omits some. V and J calls and clone size are those listed in that table; D and trimming were worked out from the DNA. This sample has under 110,000 clones; more than 75% occur once, and the top ten carry 9.5% to 13%. J is TRBJ2-7 and V is TRBV5-6, with 7 bases that match TRBD1. The sequencing sample was made of peripheral blood. This TCR derives from a woman aged 30 to 39 with acute or convalescent COVID-19. The CDR3 nucleotides are TGTGCCAGCAGCTTACTCTACAGGGGATCTTACGAGCAGTACTTC. Its protein is CASSLLYRGSYEQYF.